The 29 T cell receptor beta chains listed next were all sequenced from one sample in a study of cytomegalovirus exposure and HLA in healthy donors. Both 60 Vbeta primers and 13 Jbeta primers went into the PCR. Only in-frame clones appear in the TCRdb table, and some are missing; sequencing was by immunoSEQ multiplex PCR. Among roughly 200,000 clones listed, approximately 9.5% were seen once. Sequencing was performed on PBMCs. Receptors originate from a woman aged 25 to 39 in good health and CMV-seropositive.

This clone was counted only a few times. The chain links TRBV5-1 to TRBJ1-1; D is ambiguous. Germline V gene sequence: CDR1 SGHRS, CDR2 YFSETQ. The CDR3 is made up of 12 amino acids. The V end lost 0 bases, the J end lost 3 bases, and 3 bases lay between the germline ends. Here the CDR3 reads CASSLVDTEAFF. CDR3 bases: TGCGCCAGCAGCTTGGTAGACACTGAAGCTTTCTTT.

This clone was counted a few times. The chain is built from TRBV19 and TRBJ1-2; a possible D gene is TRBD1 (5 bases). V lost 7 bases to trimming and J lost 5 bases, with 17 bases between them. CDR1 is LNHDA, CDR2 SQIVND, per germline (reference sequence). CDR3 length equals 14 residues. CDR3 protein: CASNRPGLIYGYTF. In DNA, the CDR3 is TGTGCCAGTAATAGACCGGGACTGATTTATGGCTACACCTTC.

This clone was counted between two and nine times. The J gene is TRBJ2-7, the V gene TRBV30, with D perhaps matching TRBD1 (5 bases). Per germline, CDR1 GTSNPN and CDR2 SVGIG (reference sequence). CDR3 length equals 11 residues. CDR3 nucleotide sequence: TGTGCTTCCCAGGGTGGCCACGAGCAGTACTTC. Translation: CASQGGHEQYF.

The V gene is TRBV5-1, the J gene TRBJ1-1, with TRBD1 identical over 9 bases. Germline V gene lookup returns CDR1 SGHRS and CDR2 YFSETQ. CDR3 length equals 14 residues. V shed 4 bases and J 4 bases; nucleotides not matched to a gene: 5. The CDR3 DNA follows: TGCGCCAGCAGCCCCTCGACAGGGGGCACTGAAGCTTTCTTT. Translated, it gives CASSPSTGGTEAFF.

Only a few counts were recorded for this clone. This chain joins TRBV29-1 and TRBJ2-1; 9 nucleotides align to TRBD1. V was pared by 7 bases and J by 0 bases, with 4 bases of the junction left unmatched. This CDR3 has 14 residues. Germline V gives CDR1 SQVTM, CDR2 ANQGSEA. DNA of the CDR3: TGCAGCGGGGACAGGGACAGCTCCTACAATGAGCAGTTCTTC. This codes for CSGDRDSSYNEQFF.

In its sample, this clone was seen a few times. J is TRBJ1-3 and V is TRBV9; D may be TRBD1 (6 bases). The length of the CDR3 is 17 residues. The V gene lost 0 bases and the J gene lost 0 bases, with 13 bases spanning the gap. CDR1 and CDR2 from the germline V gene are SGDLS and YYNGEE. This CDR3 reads CASSVGQVGLSGNTIYF. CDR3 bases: TGTGCCAGCAGCGTAGGACAGGTTGGGCTCTCTGGAAACACCATATATTTT.

CDR3 in DNA: TGTGCCAGTAGCCGGACAGGGCTTTACTATGGCTACACCTTC. It is translated as CASSRTGLYYGYTF. The chain uses TRBV19 and TRBJ1-2, with TRBD1 matching over 8 bases. This CDR3 has 14 amino acids. Germline CDR1 LNHDA, CDR2 SQIVND (reference sequence). J gave up 3 bases and V 6 bases, and 6 bases lay outside the gene matches.

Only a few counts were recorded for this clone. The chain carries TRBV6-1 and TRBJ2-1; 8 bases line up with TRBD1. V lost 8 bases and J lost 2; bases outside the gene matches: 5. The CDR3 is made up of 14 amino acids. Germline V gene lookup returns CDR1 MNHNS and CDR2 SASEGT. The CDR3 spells CASEYRGAYNEQFF. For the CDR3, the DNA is TGTGCCAGCGAGTACAGGGGGGCCTACAATGAGCAGTTCTTC.

CDR3 protein: CASSYRSGRDPFF. For the CDR3, the DNA is TGTGCCAGCAGTTACCGTAGCGGGAGGGATCCGTTCTTC. The rearrangement uses TRBV6-5 and TRBJ2-1; TRBD2 matches at 11 bases. Looked up from germline, CDR1 is MNHEY and CDR2 is SVGAGI. Unmatched junction bases numbered 6, after V lost 2 bases and J lost 15 bases. This CDR3 region has 13 residues.

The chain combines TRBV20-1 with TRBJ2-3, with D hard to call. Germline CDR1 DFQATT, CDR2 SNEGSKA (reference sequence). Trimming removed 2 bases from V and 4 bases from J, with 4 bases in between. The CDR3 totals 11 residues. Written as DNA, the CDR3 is TGCAGTGCTAGACGGTCAGATACGCAGTATTTT. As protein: CSARRSDTQYF.

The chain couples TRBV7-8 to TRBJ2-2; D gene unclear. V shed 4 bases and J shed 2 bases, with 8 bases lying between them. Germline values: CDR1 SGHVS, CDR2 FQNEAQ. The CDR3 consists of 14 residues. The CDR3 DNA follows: TGTGCCAGCAGCTCGGGTCCCAACACCGGGGAGCTGTTTTTT. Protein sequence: CASSSGPNTGELFF.

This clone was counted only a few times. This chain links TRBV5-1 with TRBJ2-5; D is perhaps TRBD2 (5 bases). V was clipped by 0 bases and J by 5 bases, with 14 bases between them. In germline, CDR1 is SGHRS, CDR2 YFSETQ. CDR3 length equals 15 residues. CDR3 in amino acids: CASSLGRSTAETQYF. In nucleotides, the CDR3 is TGCGCCAGCAGCTTGGGGAGGTCTACCGCGGAGACCCAGTACTTC.

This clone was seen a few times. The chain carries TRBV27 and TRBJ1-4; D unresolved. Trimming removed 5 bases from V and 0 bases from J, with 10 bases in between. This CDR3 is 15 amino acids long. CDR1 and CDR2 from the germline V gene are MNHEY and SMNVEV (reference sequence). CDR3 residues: CASSRADATNEKLFF. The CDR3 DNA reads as TGTGCCAGCAGTCGAGCGGATGCAACTAATGAAAAACTGTTTTTT.

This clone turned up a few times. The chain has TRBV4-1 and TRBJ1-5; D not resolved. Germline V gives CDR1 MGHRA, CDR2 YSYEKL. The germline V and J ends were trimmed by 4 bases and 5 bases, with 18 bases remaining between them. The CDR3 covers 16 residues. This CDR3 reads CASSPYPRPPDQPQHF. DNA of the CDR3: TGCGCCAGCAGCCCCTATCCTAGGCCCCCCGATCAGCCCCAGCATTTT.

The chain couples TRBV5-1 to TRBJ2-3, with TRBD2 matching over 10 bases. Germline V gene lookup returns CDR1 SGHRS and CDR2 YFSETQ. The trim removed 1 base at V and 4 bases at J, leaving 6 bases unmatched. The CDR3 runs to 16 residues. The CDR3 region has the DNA TGCGCCAGCAGCTTGAGGGCTAGCGGGAGCGCAGATACGCAGTATTTT. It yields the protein CASSLRASGSADTQYF.

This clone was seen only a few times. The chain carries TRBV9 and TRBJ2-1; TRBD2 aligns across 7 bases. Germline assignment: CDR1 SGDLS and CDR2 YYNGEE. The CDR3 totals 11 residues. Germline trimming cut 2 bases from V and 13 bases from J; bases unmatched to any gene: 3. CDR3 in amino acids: CASSVRGFQFF. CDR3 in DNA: TGTGCCAGCAGCGTGCGGGGGTTTCAGTTCTTC.

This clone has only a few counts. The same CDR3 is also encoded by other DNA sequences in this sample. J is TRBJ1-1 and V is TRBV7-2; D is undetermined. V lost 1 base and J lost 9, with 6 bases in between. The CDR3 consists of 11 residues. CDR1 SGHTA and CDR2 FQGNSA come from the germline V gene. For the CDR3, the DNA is TGTGCCAGCAGCTTAGGGAGAAAAGCTTTCTTT. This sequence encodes CASSLGRKAFF.

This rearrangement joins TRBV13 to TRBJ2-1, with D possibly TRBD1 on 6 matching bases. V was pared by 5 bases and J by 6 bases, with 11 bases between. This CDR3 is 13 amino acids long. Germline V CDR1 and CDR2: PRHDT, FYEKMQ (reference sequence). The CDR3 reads CASSRGYPNEQFF. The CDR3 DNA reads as TGTGCCAGCAGCAGGGGGTATCCCAATGAGCAGTTCTTC. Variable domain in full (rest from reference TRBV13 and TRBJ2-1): AAGVIQSPRHLIKEKRETATLKCYPIPRHDTVYWYQQGPGQDPQFLISFYEKMQSDKGSIPDRFSAQQFSDYHSELNMSSLELGDSALYFCASSRGYPNEQFFGPGTRLTVL.

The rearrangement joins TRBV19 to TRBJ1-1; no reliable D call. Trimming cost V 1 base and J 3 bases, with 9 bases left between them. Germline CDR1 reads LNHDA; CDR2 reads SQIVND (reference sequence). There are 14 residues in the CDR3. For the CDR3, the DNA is TGTGCCAGTAGTATAGGCACGGTTTACACTGAAGCTTTCTTT. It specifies CASSIGTVYTEAFF.

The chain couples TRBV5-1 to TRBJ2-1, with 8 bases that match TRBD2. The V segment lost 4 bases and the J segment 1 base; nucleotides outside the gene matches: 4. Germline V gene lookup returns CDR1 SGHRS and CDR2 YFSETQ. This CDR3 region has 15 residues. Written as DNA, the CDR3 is TGCGCCAGCAGCGCTGGGACTAGTTCCTACAATGAGCAGTTCTTC. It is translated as CASSAGTSSYNEQFF.

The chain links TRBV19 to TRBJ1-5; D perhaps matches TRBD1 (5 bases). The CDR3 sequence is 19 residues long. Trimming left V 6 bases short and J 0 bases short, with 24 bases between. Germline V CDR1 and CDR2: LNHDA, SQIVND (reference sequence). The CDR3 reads CASRNPWGDMDVSNQPQHF. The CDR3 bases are TGTGCCAGTAGAAATCCTTGGGGGGATATGGACGTTAGCAATCAGCCCCAGCATTTT.

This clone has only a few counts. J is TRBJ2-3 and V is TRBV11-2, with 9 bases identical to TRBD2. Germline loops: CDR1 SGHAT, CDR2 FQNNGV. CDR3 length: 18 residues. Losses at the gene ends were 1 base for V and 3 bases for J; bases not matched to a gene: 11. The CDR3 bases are TGTGCCAGCAGCTTAGTCAGTGGGCTAGCGGGAAGGACAGATACGCAGTATTTT. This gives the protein CASSLVSGLAGRTDTQYF.

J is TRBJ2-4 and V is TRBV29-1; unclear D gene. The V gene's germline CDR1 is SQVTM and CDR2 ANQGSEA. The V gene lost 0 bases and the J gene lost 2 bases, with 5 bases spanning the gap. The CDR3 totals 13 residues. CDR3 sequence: CSVEDEPKNIQYF. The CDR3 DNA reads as TGCAGCGTTGAAGATGAGCCCAAAAACATTCAGTACTTC.

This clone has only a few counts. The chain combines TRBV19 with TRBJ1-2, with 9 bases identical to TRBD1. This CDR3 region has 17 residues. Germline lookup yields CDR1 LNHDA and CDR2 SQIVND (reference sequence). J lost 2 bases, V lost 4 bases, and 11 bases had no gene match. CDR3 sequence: CASSKQDRGNLNYGYTF. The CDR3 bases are TGTGCCAGTAGTAAACAGGACAGGGGAAACCTAAACTATGGCTACACCTTC.

The CDR3 DNA is TGTGCCAGCAGCCCGACTAGCGGGAGTGGGGATACGCAGTATTTT. Residues: CASSPTSGSGDTQYF. The V gene is TRBV7-9, the J gene TRBJ2-3; 12 bases match TRBD2. Trimming removed 5 bases from V and 6 bases from J; junction bases left unmatched: 6. Germline assignment: CDR1 SEHNR and CDR2 FQNEAQ (reference sequence). This CDR3 has 15 amino acids.

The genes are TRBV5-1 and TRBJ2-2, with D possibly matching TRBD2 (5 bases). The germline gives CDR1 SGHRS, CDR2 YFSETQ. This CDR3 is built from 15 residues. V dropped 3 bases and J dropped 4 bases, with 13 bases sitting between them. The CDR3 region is CASSSAAAGTGELFF. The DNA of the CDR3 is TGCGCCAGCAGCTCCGCGGCCGCGGGCACCGGGGAGCTGTTTTTT. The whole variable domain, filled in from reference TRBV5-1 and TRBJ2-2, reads KAGVTQTPRYLIKTRGQQVTLSCSPISGHRSVSWYQQTPGQGLQFLFEYFSETQRNKGNFPGRFSGRQFSNSRSEMNVSTLELGDSALYLCASSSAAAGTGELFFGEGSRLTVL.

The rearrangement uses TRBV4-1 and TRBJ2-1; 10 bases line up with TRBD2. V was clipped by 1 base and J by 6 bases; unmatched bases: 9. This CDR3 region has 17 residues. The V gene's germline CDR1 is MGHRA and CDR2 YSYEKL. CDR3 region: CASSQAPSGRVFNEQFF. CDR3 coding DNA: TGCGCCAGCAGCCAAGCCCCGAGCGGGAGGGTGTTCAATGAGCAGTTCTTC.

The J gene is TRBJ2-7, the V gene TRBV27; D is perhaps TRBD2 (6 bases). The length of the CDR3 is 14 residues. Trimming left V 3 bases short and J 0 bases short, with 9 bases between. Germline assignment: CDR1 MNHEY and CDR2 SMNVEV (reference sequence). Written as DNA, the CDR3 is TGTGCCAGCAGTTTCCTGGGAGGCTCCTACGAGCAGTACTTC. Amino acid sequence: CASSFLGGSYEQYF.

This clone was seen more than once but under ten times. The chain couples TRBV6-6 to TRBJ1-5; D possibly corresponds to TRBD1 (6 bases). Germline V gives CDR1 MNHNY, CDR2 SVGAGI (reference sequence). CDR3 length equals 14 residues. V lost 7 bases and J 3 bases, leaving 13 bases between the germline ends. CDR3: CASKHREYNQPQHF. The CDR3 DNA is TGTGCCAGCAAACACAGGGAGTACAATCAGCCCCAGCATTTT.